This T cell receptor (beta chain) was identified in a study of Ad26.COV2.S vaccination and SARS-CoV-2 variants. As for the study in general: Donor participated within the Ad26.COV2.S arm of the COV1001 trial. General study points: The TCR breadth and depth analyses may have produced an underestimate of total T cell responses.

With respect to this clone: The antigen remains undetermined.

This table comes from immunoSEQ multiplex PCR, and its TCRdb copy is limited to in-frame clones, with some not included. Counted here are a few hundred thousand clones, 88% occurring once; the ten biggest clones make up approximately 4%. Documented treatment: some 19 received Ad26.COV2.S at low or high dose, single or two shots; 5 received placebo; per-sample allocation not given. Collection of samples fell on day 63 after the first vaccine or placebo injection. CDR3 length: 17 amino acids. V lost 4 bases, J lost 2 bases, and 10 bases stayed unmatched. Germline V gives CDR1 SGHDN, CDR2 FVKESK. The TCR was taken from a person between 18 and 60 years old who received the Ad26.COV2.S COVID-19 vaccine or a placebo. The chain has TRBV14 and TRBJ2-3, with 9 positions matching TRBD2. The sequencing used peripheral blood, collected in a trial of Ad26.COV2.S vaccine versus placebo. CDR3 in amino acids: CASSPLASGVHTDTQYF. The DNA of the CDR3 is TGTGCCAGCAGCCCGTTGGCTAGCGGGGTGCACACAGATACGCAGTATTTT.